The clone carrying this T cell receptor beta chain came up many times. The antigen is not known. Amplification of TCR beta CDR3 regions used RNA as the template. Primed by the HTBI set, a first-round RT-PCR was run on the TCR CDR3. A single record per CDR3 protein comes from TCRdb applying MiXCR to the multiplex PCR reads. The data hold about 640,000 distinct CDR3 sequences, with less than 25% observed a single time. Uncontrolled infection, other autoimmune disease, pregnancy or lactation disqualified patients from enrolment. The sample originates from a study of T cells in Graves' hyperthyroidism and ophthalmopathy. Study summary: The blood sample was taken at first diagnosis, before treatment began. Study-wide findings and caveats: With a median lead of 6.5 months before onset, the model predicted ophthalmopathy.

Sequenced sample: blood. The receptor's source is a man under 40 with Graves' ophthalmopathy.

The CDR3 nucleotides are TGTGCCAGCAGCTCCGGACTAGAGAACACTGAAGCTTTCTTT. Translating it yields CASSSGLENTEAFF. The chain employs TRBV7-3 and TRBJ1-1; no definite D call. Trimming left V 4 bases short and J 1 base short, with 10 bases between. This CDR3 has 14 residues. Per germline, CDR1 SGHTA and CDR2 FQGTGA.